This TCR beta chain was identified during a study of blood T cell repertoires in COVID-19. In the original analysis: Scientists estimated how many nucleated cells there were by amplifying reference gene primers. The data were produced by immunoSEQ multiplex PCR, yet TCRdb's version contains in-frame clones alone and is incomplete. The V and J calls and clone size are taken from that table; D and trimming were inferred from the DNA. The sample consists of approximately 210,000 clones, 65% to 80% of them appearing once. The CDR3 sequence is 15 residues long. Per the germline V gene, CDR1 is MNHEY and CDR2 is SVGAGI. V was pared by 0 bases and J by 2 bases, with 8 bases between.

The gene calls are TRBV6-5 and TRBJ1-3; a weak D match, TRBD1 (5 bases). The specimen was PBMCs or T cells enriched from blood (not recorded which). This sequence originates from a woman aged 50 to 60 with acute COVID-19. The DNA for the CDR3 is TGTGCCAGCAGTTACTCGGGGGGGGCTGGAAACACCATATATTTT. Its protein product is CASSYSGGAGNTIYF.